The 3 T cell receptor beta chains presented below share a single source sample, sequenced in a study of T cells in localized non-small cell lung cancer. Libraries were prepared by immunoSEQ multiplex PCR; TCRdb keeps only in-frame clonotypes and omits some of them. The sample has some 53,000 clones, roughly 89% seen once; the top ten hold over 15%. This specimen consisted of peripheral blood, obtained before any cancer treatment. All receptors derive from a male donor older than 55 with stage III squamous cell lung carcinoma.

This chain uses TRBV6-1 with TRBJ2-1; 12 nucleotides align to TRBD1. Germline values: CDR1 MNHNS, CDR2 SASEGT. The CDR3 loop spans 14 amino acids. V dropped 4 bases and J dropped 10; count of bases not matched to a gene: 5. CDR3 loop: CASSGGQGAGEQFF. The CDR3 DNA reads TGTGCCAGCAGTGGGGGACAGGGGGCGGGAGAGCAGTTCTTC.

CDR3 amino acids: CASSKQTAASDTQYF. CDR3 DNA sequence: TGTGCCAGTAGTAAACAAACAGCGGCTTCGGATACGCAGTATTTT. The rearrangement joins TRBV19 to TRBJ2-3; maybe TRBD2 (5 bases). This CDR3 region has 15 residues. Trimming removed 4 bases from V and 6 bases from J, with 17 bases in between. Germline V gives CDR1 LNHDA, CDR2 SQIVND (reference sequence).

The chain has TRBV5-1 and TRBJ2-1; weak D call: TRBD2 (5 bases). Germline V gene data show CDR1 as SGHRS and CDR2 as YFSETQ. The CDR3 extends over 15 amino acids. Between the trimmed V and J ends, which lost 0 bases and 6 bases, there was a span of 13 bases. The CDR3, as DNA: TGCGCCAGCAGCTTGGTGGTGCGGGTGCTCAATGAGCAGTTCTTC. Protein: CASSLVVRVLNEQFF.